This T cell receptor (beta chain) was identified in a study of blood T cell repertoires in COVID-19. Original methodology: Using reference gene primer amplification, nucleated cell counts were estimated. Sequenced by immunoSEQ multiplex PCR; TCRdb stores in-frame clones only, minus some. The V and J calls and the clone size are those of that table, but D and trimming were determined from the DNA. The sample includes about 260,000 clones, approximately 83% of them seen just once. This CDR3 spans 14 amino acids. V trimming: 4 bases; J trimming: 3 bases; junction bases outside the gene matches: 6. Germline V gives CDR1 MNHEY, CDR2 SVGEGT.

The source material was peripheral blood. This clonotype was obtained from a human donor in a cohort sampled during active COVID-19. V gene TRBV6-2 or TRBV6-3 combines with J gene TRBJ2-7, with 7 bases lining up with TRBD2. Written as DNA, the CDR3 is TGTGCCAGCAGTTCCCGACTAGCTCACTACGAGCAGTACTTC. The encoded protein is CASSSRLAHYEQYF.